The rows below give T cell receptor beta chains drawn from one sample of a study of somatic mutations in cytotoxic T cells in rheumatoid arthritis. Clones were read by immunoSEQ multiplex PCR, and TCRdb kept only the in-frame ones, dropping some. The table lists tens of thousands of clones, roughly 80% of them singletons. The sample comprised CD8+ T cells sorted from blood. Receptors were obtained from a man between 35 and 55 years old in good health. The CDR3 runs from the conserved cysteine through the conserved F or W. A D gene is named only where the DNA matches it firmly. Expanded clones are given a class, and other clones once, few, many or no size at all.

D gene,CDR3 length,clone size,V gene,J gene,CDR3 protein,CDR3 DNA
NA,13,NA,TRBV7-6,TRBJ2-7,CASSPSSAYEQYF,TGTGCCAGCAGCCCCTCTAGCGCCTACGAGCAGTACTTC
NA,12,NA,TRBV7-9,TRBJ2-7,CASSQRVDEQYF,TGTGCCAGCAGCCAGCGGGTAGACGAGCAGTACTTC
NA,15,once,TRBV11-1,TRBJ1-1,CASSLRGQGYTEAFF,TGTGCCAGCAGCTTAAGGGGCCAGGGATACACTGAAGCTTTCTTT
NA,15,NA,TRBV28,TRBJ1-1,CASSPIQVVNTEAFF,TGTGCCAGCAGCCCTATCCAGGTCGTAAACACTGAAGCTTTCTTT
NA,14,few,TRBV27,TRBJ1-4,CASSLRSTNEKLFF,TGTGCCAGCAGTCTAAGATCAACTAATGAAAAACTGTTTTTT
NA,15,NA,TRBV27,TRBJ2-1,CASSLSTVLTHEQFF,TGTGCCAGCAGTTTATCCACAGTGTTGACCCATGAGCAGTTCTTC
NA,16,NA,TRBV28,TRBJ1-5,CASSSEMYRSNQPQHF,TGTGCCAGCAGTTCAGAGATGTATAGGAGCAATCAGCCCCAGCATTTT
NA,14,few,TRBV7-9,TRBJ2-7,CASSLGALGYEQYF,TGTGCCAGCAGCTTAGGGGCCTTAGGTTACGAGCAGTACTTC
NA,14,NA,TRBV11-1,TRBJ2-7,CASSAPGGTYEQYF,TGTGCCAGCAGCGCCCCAGGTGGCACCTACGAGCAGTACTTC
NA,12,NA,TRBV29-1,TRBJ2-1,CLIEGNYNEQFF,TGCTTAATCGAGGGGAATTACAATGAGCAGTTCTTC
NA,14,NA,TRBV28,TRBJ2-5,CASSLAVEGETQYF,TGTGCCAGCAGTTTGGCAGTAGAGGGAGAGACCCAGTACTTC
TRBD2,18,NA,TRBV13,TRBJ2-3,CASSNRLAGEGYTDTQYF,TGTGCCAGCAGCAATCGACTAGCGGGAGAGGGCTACACAGATACGCAGTATTTT
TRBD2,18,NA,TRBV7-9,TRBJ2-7,CASSQSGTSGRIPYEQYF,TGTGCCAGCAGCCAATCCGGGACTAGCGGGAGGATCCCTTACGAGCAGTACTTC
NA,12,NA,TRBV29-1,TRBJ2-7,CSVERGEYEQYF,TGCAGCGTTGAGAGGGGGGAATACGAGCAGTACTTC
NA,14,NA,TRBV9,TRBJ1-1,CASSVGGGVTEAFF,TGTGCCAGCAGCGTCGGCGGCGGTGTCACTGAAGCTTTCTTT
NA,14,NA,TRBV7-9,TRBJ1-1,CASSPQFRGTEAFF,TGTGCCAGCAGCCCCCAGTTCCGTGGCACTGAAGCTTTCTTT
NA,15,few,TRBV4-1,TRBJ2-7,CASSPGPLVPHEQYF,TGCGCCAGCAGCCCGGGACCCCTTGTACCCCACGAGCAGTACTTC
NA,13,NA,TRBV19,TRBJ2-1,CASSIDLNHEQFF,TGTGCCAGTAGTATAGATCTGAATCATGAGCAGTTCTTC
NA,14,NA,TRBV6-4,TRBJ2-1,CASSEGGSYNEQFF,TGTGCCAGCAGTGAGGGGGGCTCCTACAATGAGCAGTTCTTC
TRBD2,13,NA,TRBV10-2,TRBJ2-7,CASRPPGGNEQYF,TGCGCCAGCAGGCCCCCGGGAGGAAACGAGCAGTACTTC
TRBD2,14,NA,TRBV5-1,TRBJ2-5,CASSLEAGGETQYF,TGCGCCAGCAGCTTGGAAGCGGGAGGGGAGACCCAGTACTTC
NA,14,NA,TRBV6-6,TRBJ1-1,CATVGGGLLPEAFF,TGTGCCACCGTGGGGGGGGGCCTTTTACCTGAAGCTTTCTTT
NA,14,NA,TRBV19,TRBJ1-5,CASSIGGSIWPQHF,TGTGCCAGTAGTATAGGCGGATCGATCTGGCCCCAGCATTTT
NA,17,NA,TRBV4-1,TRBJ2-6,CASSHPKGVSGANVLTF,TGCGCCAGCAGCCACCCCAAAGGGGTCTCTGGGGCCAACGTCCTGACTTTC
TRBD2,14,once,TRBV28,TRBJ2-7,CASSRSGRAYEQYF,TGTGCCAGCAGCCGTAGCGGGAGGGCCTACGAGCAGTACTTC
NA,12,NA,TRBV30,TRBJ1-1,CAWSPQFTEAFF,TGTGCCTGGAGTCCCCAATTCACTGAAGCTTTCTTT
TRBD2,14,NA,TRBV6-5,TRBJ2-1,CASSYSLAGVEQFF,TGTGCCAGCAGTTATAGCCTAGCGGGAGTAGAGCAGTTCTTC